These T cell receptor beta chains were read from a single sample in a study of blood T cell repertoires in COVID-19. Produced via immunoSEQ multiplex PCR; TCRdb's table is partial and in-frame only. The table records 150,000 to 200,000 clones, around 73% of them present only once. The sample taken for sequencing was PBMCs or T cells enriched from blood (not recorded which). These receptors originate from a woman aged 45-60 years who had recovered from COVID-19. The CDR3 runs from the conserved cysteine through the conserved F or W. Fields, in order: CDR3 protein, CDR3 DNA, D gene, clone size, J gene, V gene. D genes are given only for firm matches. Size tells how often a clone was seen (once, few, many) or the class of an expanded clone, and some rows leave it out.

CDR3: CASRDLGGNYGYTF
DNA: TGTGCCAGCAGGGACTTAGGGGGAAACTATGGCTACACCTTC
D: NA
size: NA
J: TRBJ1-2
V: TRBV6-5

CDR3: CATSGLGTAYSNQPQHF
DNA: TGTGCCACCAGTGGGCTAGGGACAGCATATAGCAATCAGCCCCAGCATTTT
D: TRBD1
size: NA
J: TRBJ1-5
V: TRBV24-1

CDR3: CASSLWGTSDEKLFF
DNA: TGTGCCAGCAGTTTATGGGGGACATCGGATGAAAAACTGTTTTTT
D: NA
size: NA
J: TRBJ1-4
V: TRBV28

CDR3: CASSVGGGIPYEQYF
DNA: TGTGCCAGCAGCGTCGGCGGGGGTATCCCCTACGAGCAGTACTTC
D: TRBD2
size: NA
J: TRBJ2-7
V: TRBV7-9

CDR3: CASTLGGPGELFF
DNA: TGTGCCAGCACCTTAGGCGGGCCCGGGGAGCTGTTTTTT
D: NA
size: NA
J: TRBJ2-2
V: TRBV12-3/TRBV12-4

CDR3: CASSPRGAGEQYF
DNA: TGCGCCAGCAGCCCGCGGGGGGCCGGCGAGCAGTACTTC
D: TRBD2
size: NA
J: TRBJ2-7
V: TRBV5-1

CDR3: CASSPGPGILNEQFF
DNA: TGTGCCAGCAGTCCCGGACCGGGGATACTCAATGAGCAGTTCTTC
D: NA
size: NA
J: TRBJ2-1
V: TRBV2

CDR3: CASSPGLLNTEAFF
DNA: TGTGCCAGCAGCCCGGGACTGCTGAACACTGAAGCTTTCTTT
D: NA
size: NA
J: TRBJ1-1
V: TRBV3-1/TRBV3-2

CDR3: CASSPQQSSYNEQFF
DNA: TGTGCCAGCTCACCACAACAGAGCTCCTACAATGAGCAGTTCTTC
D: NA
size: few
J: TRBJ2-1
V: TRBV18

CDR3: CASSQADRDTGELFF
DNA: TGTGCCAGCAGCCAGGCCGACAGGGACACCGGGGAGCTGTTTTTT
D: TRBD1
size: NA
J: TRBJ2-2
V: TRBV4-2

CDR3: CASSVDGSYEQYF
DNA: TGTGCCAGCAGCGTAGACGGGTCCTACGAGCAGTACTTC
D: NA
size: NA
J: TRBJ2-7
V: TRBV9

CDR3: CSGDGDSGGGTQYF
DNA: TGCAGCGGTGACGGGGACAGCGGAGGGGGGACCCAGTACTTC
D: NA
size: NA
J: TRBJ2-5
V: TRBV29-1

CDR3: CASSPRQGVSYEQYF
DNA: TGTGCCAGCTCACCACGGCAGGGGGTCTCCTACGAGCAGTACTTC
D: TRBD1
size: once
J: TRBJ2-7
V: TRBV18

CDR3: CASSGGRETRNEQFF
DNA: TGTGCCAGTTCGGGAGGGCGGGAGACGAGGAATGAGCAGTTCTTC
D: TRBD2
size: once
J: TRBJ2-1
V: TRBV19

CDR3: CASSSTGGPVVNEQFF
DNA: TGTGCCAGCAGCTCGACGGGAGGGCCCGTGGTGAATGAGCAGTTCTTC
D: TRBD2
size: NA
J: TRBJ2-1
V: TRBV11-2

CDR3: CASSTSSGYEQYF
DNA: TGTGCCAGCAGCACATCTAGCGGCTACGAGCAGTACTTC
D: TRBD2
size: NA
J: TRBJ2-7
V: TRBV7-3